This TCR beta chain was sequenced in a study of blood T cell repertoires in COVID-19. About the research overall: The cDNA or gDNA used as material had been derived from T cells, B-cell-depleted T cells, or PBMCs.

There are 15 residues in the CDR3. Unmatched junction bases numbered 5, after V lost 4 bases and J lost 2 bases. Germline V CDR1 and CDR2: GTSNPN, SVGIG (reference sequence). As processed by the authors: From reference gene primer amplification, estimates of nucleated cell counts were derived. Profiled with immunoSEQ multiplex PCR; TCRdb holds only in-frame clones, not every one. V and J calls and clone size are given by that table; D and trimming were obtained from the DNA. The table records more than 85,000 clones, about 85% of them present only once. Source material: peripheral blood. This rearrangement joins TRBV30 to TRBJ2-1, with TRBD1 identical over 10 bases. The sequence came from a man of 80 years or more with active or convalescent COVID-19. The CDR3 region is CAWTFGTGAYNEQFF. The CDR3 coding sequence is TGTGCCTGGACCTTTGGGACAGGGGCCTACAATGAGCAGTTCTTC.